This TCR beta chain was found in a study of T cell responses to AZD1222 COVID-19 vaccine. Study outcomes and limitations: Only a handful of people who got AZD1222 tested seropositive at baseline.

Trimming left V 6 bases short and J 2 bases short, with 8 bases between. CDR3 length: 13 residues. Germline V CDR1 and CDR2: SGHAT, FQNNGV. As concerns this clone: The antigen remains unidentified.

Assay used: immunoSEQ multiplex PCR; TCRdb lists only in-frame clones, some missing. This table holds under 150,000 clones, roughly 91% found once. The sample in question was peripheral blood, obtained on day 0 of AZD1222 vaccination. The sequence came from an adult in good health. The chain carries TRBV11-2 and TRBJ1-3, with D perhaps matching TRBD1 (5 bases). CDR3 sequence (DNA): TGTGCCAGCAGGGGGCTAACTGGAAACACCATATATTTT. This translates into CASRGLTGNTIYF.